A selection of T cell receptor beta chains follows, all from one sample in a study of blood T cell repertoires in COVID-19. Sequencing was performed with immunoSEQ multiplex PCR; in TCRdb, only in-frame clones are kept and a portion is missing. The repertoire holds fewer than 150,000 clones, about 85% seen once, with around an eighth in the top ten. The specimen sequenced was peripheral blood. The receptors come from a human donor in a cohort sampled during active COVID-19. Both conserved end residues are part of each CDR3. Fields, in order: V gene, J gene, D gene, clone size, CDR3 protein, CDR3 DNA. D genes are given only for firm matches. The size field is filled for only some rows; it gives once, few, many or a size class.

v_call: TRBV7-2; j_call: TRBJ2-6; d_call: -; clone_size: -; cdr3_aa: CASSLVGSSGANVLTF; cdr3_nt: TGTGCCAGCAGCTTAGTAGGGAGCTCTGGGGCCAACGTCCTGACTTTC
v_call: TRBV7-8; j_call: TRBJ1-5; d_call: TRBD1; clone_size: -; cdr3_aa: CASSLQSGGIQPQHF; cdr3_nt: TGTGCCAGCAGCCTACAATCAGGGGGGATTCAGCCCCAGCATTTT
v_call: TRBV4-2; j_call: TRBJ1-1; d_call: TRBD1; clone_size: -; cdr3_aa: CASSQRGDRGRMNTEAFF; cdr3_nt: TGTGCCAGCAGCCAAAGAGGCGACAGGGGTAGGATGAACACTGAAGCTTTCTTT
v_call: TRBV14; j_call: TRBJ2-3; d_call: -; clone_size: once; cdr3_aa: CASSQDRDNKDTQYF; cdr3_nt: TGTGCCAGCAGCCAAGACAGGGATAACAAAGATACGCAGTATTTT
v_call: TRBV7-2; j_call: TRBJ1-2; d_call: -; clone_size: -; cdr3_aa: CASSPSTSSGYTF; cdr3_nt: TGTGCCAGCAGCCCCTCAACTAGCAGTGGCTACACCTTC
v_call: TRBV28; j_call: TRBJ1-6; d_call: TRBD1; clone_size: -; cdr3_aa: CASRQQGNSPLHF; cdr3_nt: TGTGCCAGCAGACAACAGGGGAATTCACCCCTCCACTTT
v_call: TRBV5-6; j_call: TRBJ1-4; d_call: -; clone_size: -; cdr3_aa: CASSPTGNNEKLFF; cdr3_nt: TGTGCCAGCAGCCCTACAGGGAACAATGAAAAACTGTTTTTT
v_call: TRBV6-2/TRBV6-3; j_call: TRBJ2-3; d_call: TRBD1; clone_size: -; cdr3_aa: CASSQAGTASYTQYF; cdr3_nt: TGTGCCAGCAGCCAAGCCGGGACAGCGAGTTATACGCAGTATTTT
v_call: TRBV7-2; j_call: TRBJ2-7; d_call: TRBD1; clone_size: -; cdr3_aa: CASSSWTGVPQEQYF; cdr3_nt: TGTGCCAGCAGCTCCTGGACAGGGGTCCCTCAAGAGCAGTACTTC
v_call: TRBV18; j_call: TRBJ2-1; d_call: -; clone_size: -; cdr3_aa: CASSPPRADNEQFF; cdr3_nt: TGTGCCAGCTCACCACCGCGGGCAGACAATGAGCAGTTCTTC
v_call: TRBV10-3; j_call: TRBJ2-1; d_call: -; clone_size: -; cdr3_aa: CAISESERGWHEQFF; cdr3_nt: TGTGCCATCAGTGAGTCGGAACGGGGTTGGCATGAGCAGTTCTTC
v_call: TRBV28; j_call: TRBJ2-5; d_call: TRBD2; clone_size: -; cdr3_aa: CASSFQRGGMETQYF; cdr3_nt: TGTGCCAGCAGTTTTCAGCGGGGGGGCATGGAGACCCAGTACTTC
v_call: TRBV5-1; j_call: TRBJ2-7; d_call: -; clone_size: -; cdr3_aa: CASSLAQVGSYEQYF; cdr3_nt: TGCGCCAGCAGCTTGGCCCAGGTCGGATCCTACGAGCAGTACTTC
v_call: TRBV19; j_call: TRBJ1-5; d_call: TRBD1; clone_size: -; cdr3_aa: CASSIRGAGGFYSNQPQHF; cdr3_nt: TGTGCCAGTAGTATAAGGGGGGCAGGGGGCTTCTATAGCAATCAGCCCCAGCATTTT
v_call: TRBV27; j_call: TRBJ2-1; d_call: -; clone_size: -; cdr3_aa: CASSLLRISSHNEQFF; cdr3_nt: TGTGCCAGCAGTTTATTGCGTATATCGTCCCACAATGAGCAGTTCTTC
v_call: TRBV25-1; j_call: TRBJ1-1; d_call: TRBD1; clone_size: -; cdr3_aa: CASSELIQGANEAFF; cdr3_nt: TGTGCCAGCAGTGAACTTATACAGGGGGCGAATGAAGCTTTCTTT
v_call: TRBV7-6; j_call: TRBJ2-5; d_call: -; clone_size: -; cdr3_aa: CASSSLGLPETQYF; cdr3_nt: TGTGCCAGCAGCTCACTGGGCCTCCCAGAGACCCAGTACTTC
v_call: TRBV24-1; j_call: TRBJ2-3; d_call: TRBD1; clone_size: -; cdr3_aa: CATSDSNLDRGTQYF; cdr3_nt: TGTGCCACCAGTGACTCAAACCTGGACAGGGGGACGCAGTATTTT
v_call: TRBV7-2; j_call: TRBJ2-3; d_call: -; clone_size: once; cdr3_aa: CASRKTGLDTQYF; cdr3_nt: TGTGCCAGCAGAAAAACAGGGTTAGATACGCAGTATTTT
v_call: TRBV28; j_call: TRBJ1-4; d_call: -; clone_size: -; cdr3_aa: CASSFLPRDPNEKLFF; cdr3_nt: TGTGCCAGCAGTTTTCTACCGAGGGATCCAAATGAAAAACTGTTTTTT
v_call: TRBV10-2; j_call: TRBJ1-3; d_call: -; clone_size: -; cdr3_aa: CASSETTGSSGNTIYF; cdr3_nt: TGCGCCAGCAGTGAGACGACAGGTTCCTCTGGAAACACCATATATTTT
v_call: TRBV14; j_call: TRBJ2-7; d_call: -; clone_size: -; cdr3_aa: CASSQEGAGEQYF; cdr3_nt: TGTGCCAGCAGCCAAGAGGGGGCAGGGGAGCAGTACTTC
v_call: TRBV6-5; j_call: TRBJ1-4; d_call: TRBD1; clone_size: -; cdr3_aa: CASSNRGSNEKLFF; cdr3_nt: TGTGCCAGCAGTAACAGGGGATCTAATGAAAAACTGTTTTTT
v_call: TRBV4-1; j_call: TRBJ2-7; d_call: -; clone_size: -; cdr3_aa: CASSQDGVSYEQYF; cdr3_nt: TGCGCCAGCAGCCAAGATGGAGTCTCCTACGAGCAGTACTTC
v_call: TRBV19; j_call: TRBJ1-1; d_call: -; clone_size: once; cdr3_aa: CASSIQANTEAFF; cdr3_nt: TGTGCCAGTAGTATACAAGCGAACACTGAAGCTTTCTTT
v_call: TRBV9; j_call: TRBJ1-2; d_call: -; clone_size: -; cdr3_aa: CASSDPRRHQGVGYGYTF; cdr3_nt: TGTGCCAGCAGCGACCCTCGAAGACACCAAGGGGTAGGTTACGGCTACACCTTC
v_call: TRBV28; j_call: TRBJ2-3; d_call: TRBD2; clone_size: -; cdr3_aa: CASSYSGGSTDTQYF; cdr3_nt: TGTGCCAGCAGTTATAGCGGGGGTAGCACAGATACGCAGTATTTT
v_call: TRBV6-2/TRBV6-3; j_call: TRBJ1-2; d_call: -; clone_size: -; cdr3_aa: CASSRSGGSYGYTF; cdr3_nt: TGTGCCAGCAGTCGATCCGGGGGATCCTATGGCTACACCTTC
v_call: TRBV4-1; j_call: TRBJ1-2; d_call: TRBD1; clone_size: -; cdr3_aa: CASSPWDRGYGYTF; cdr3_nt: TGCGCCAGCAGCCCTTGGGACAGGGGCTATGGCTACACCTTC
v_call: TRBV19; j_call: TRBJ2-3; d_call: -; clone_size: -; cdr3_aa: CASSVTGKSGTDTQYF; cdr3_nt: TGTGCCAGTAGTGTAACAGGGAAGAGTGGCACAGATACGCAGTATTTT
v_call: TRBV4-1; j_call: TRBJ1-5; d_call: TRBD1; clone_size: -; cdr3_aa: CASSRDSYSNQPQHF; cdr3_nt: TGCGCCAGCAGTCGGGACAGTTATAGCAATCAGCCCCAGCATTTT
v_call: TRBV7-8; j_call: TRBJ2-7; d_call: -; clone_size: -; cdr3_aa: CASSFGSYEQYF; cdr3_nt: TGTGCCAGCAGCTTTGGCAGCTACGAGCAGTACTTC
v_call: TRBV24-1; j_call: TRBJ2-1; d_call: -; clone_size: -; cdr3_aa: CATSDPRGQQFF; cdr3_nt: TGTGCCACCAGTGATCCCCGCGGGCAGCAGTTCTTC
v_call: TRBV19; j_call: TRBJ2-1; d_call: TRBD2; clone_size: -; cdr3_aa: CASSIQAGAYNEQFF; cdr3_nt: TGTGCCAGTAGTATCCAAGCGGGGGCCTACAATGAGCAGTTCTTC
v_call: TRBV20-1; j_call: TRBJ2-3; d_call: -; clone_size: -; cdr3_aa: CSATFTDTQYF; cdr3_nt: TGCAGTGCTACTTTCACAGATACGCAGTATTTT
v_call: TRBV6-6; j_call: TRBJ2-2; d_call: -; clone_size: -; cdr3_aa: CASSFYLDGDGELFF; cdr3_nt: TGTGCCAGCAGTTTTTATCTGGATGGAGACGGGGAGCTGTTTTTT
v_call: TRBV6-6; j_call: TRBJ1-5; d_call: -; clone_size: -; cdr3_aa: CASRYKVNQDQPQHF; cdr3_nt: TGTGCCAGCAGATACAAGGTTAATCAGGATCAGCCCCAGCATTTT
v_call: TRBV5-1; j_call: TRBJ1-5; d_call: -; clone_size: -; cdr3_aa: CASSLEGGRQPQHF; cdr3_nt: TGCGCCAGCAGCTTGGAGGGAGGTCGACAGCCCCAGCATTTT
v_call: TRBV6-6; j_call: TRBJ2-2; d_call: TRBD2; clone_size: -; cdr3_aa: CASSRRTSGVEGELFF; cdr3_nt: TGTGCCAGCAGTCGACGGACTAGCGGGGTGGAGGGGGAGCTGTTTTTT
v_call: TRBV29-1; j_call: TRBJ1-1; d_call: -; clone_size: -; cdr3_aa: CSVEIGNTEAFF; cdr3_nt: TGCAGCGTTGAAATCGGGAACACTGAAGCTTTCTTT
v_call: TRBV6-5; j_call: TRBJ2-1; d_call: TRBD2; clone_size: -; cdr3_aa: CASQRLASSYNEQFF; cdr3_nt: TGTGCCAGCCAACGACTAGCTAGCTCCTACAATGAGCAGTTCTTC
v_call: TRBV4-2; j_call: TRBJ1-5; d_call: -; clone_size: -; cdr3_aa: CASSPTVYSNQPQHF; cdr3_nt: TGTGCCAGCAGCCCGACAGTTTATAGCAATCAGCCCCAGCATTTT
v_call: TRBV9; j_call: TRBJ2-3; d_call: TRBD2; clone_size: once; cdr3_aa: CASSVYPQRGGLNTQYF; cdr3_nt: TGTGCCAGCAGCGTTTACCCCCAGCGGGGGGGCCTGAATACGCAGTATTTT
v_call: TRBV7-2; j_call: TRBJ2-1; d_call: TRBD2; clone_size: -; cdr3_aa: CASSTTSGGPQFNEQFF; cdr3_nt: TGTGCCAGCAGCACAACTAGCGGGGGGCCCCAATTTAATGAGCAGTTCTTC
v_call: TRBV20-1; j_call: TRBJ2-7; d_call: TRBD1; clone_size: -; cdr3_aa: CSASGRGRFEQYF; cdr3_nt: TGCAGTGCTAGTGGCAGGGGGCGATTCGAGCAGTACTTC